This T cell receptor beta chain was captured in a study of identical twins. The CDR3 contains 16 residues. Trimming at V came to 4 bases and at J to 1 base, leaving 10 bases not matched to a gene. CDR1 is DFQATT and CDR2 is SNEGSKA in the germline V gene (reference sequence). The donors were all healthy and Caucasian. This clonotype turned up a few times. After template switching added a universal primer site, the resulting cDNA carried unique molecular identifiers. TCRdb re-derived calls from the 5' RACE reads in MiXCR, one entry per CDR3 protein. The table shows hundreds of thousands of distinct CDR3 sequences, with about 24% occurring only once. The sample was also linked to a second study, of T cells expressing NK-cell markers. As reported in that work: Of the CD8+ T cell pool in several donors, about 1.0-8% was accounted for by dominant NKG2C+ clonotypes. In a few donors, these clonotypes also led the CD3+CD56-NKG2C+ fraction.

Sequenced: CD4+ T cells sorted from blood. The clonotype originates from a woman aged 18-29 years in good health. The rearrangement links TRBV20-1 to TRBJ2-3, with 8 bases fitting TRBD2. The CDR3 reads CSATGGAVKRTDTQYF. The CDR3 DNA sequence: TGCAGTGCTACCGGGGGGGCTGTCAAGCGCACAGATACGCAGTATTTT.